Below, one T cell receptor (beta chain) is given with its context. The data originate from a study of blood T cell repertoires in COVID-19. Study in general: Whether acute or convalescent, the COVID-19 samples came from the United States, Italy and Spain. PBMCs, B-cell-depleted T cells, or T cells provided the cDNA or gDNA that made up the material.

Assay: immunoSEQ multiplex PCR; the TCRdb copy retains only in-frame clones and omits some. The data show more than 95,000 clones, roughly nine tenths seen once. Trimming cost V 5 bases and J 4 bases; bases outside gene matches: 3. This CDR3 spans 12 amino acids. Germline assignment: CDR1 SQVTM and CDR2 ANQGSEA. The sequencing sample was made of peripheral blood. The sequence derives from a human donor with active COVID-19. The donor label of this sample is uncertain. The chain joins TRBV29-1 to TRBJ1-1, with 8 bases aligning to TRBD1. CDR3 region: CSVRQGITEAFF. Here the CDR3 DNA reads TGCAGCGTTCGACAGGGGATCACTGAAGCTTTCTTT.